This T cell receptor beta chain emerged from a study of memory CD4+ T cells and cytomegalovirus serostatus. Method: immunoSEQ multiplex PCR; TCRdb's copy keeps in-frame clones and lacks some. The sample consists of 80,000 or so clones, under 80% of them appearing once. Trimming left V 1 base short and J 7 bases short, with 16 bases between. The germline V gene encodes CDR1 SNHLY and CDR2 FYNNEI. The length of the CDR3 is 15 residues. Single viable CD3+CD4+CD8-CD45RO+ cells were sorted as the memory CD4+ T cells. Sequencing input: memory CD4+ T cells from blood. The rearrangement joins TRBV2 to TRBJ1-1; a possible D gene is TRBD1 (5 bases). This receptor was taken from an adult in good health and CMV-seropositive. In DNA form, the CDR3 reads TGTGCCAGCAGTGAAGGCGGAGGCAGGGCCTTTGAAGCTTTCTTT. It encodes CASSEGGGRAFEAFF.